This T cell receptor beta chain was documented in a study of sequential checkpoint blockade in melanoma. The germline gives CDR1 SGHTA, CDR2 FQGNSA. The CDR3 spans 15 residues. Trimming stripped 3 bases from V and 3 bases from J, with 15 bases between. Treatment specified: randomized to nivolumab then ipilimumab (arm A) or the reverse (arm B). The repertoire was sequenced with immunoSEQ multiplex PCR; TCRdb's copy has only in-frame clones and lacks some. The sample has some 13,000 clones; around two thirds are singletons. The receptor was derived from a human donor with melanoma. J is TRBJ2-7 and V is TRBV7-2, with D perhaps TRBD2 (6 bases). This material consisted of CD8+ T cells sorted from blood (inferred from file names), taken from a patient given nivolumab and ipilimumab in sequence. CDR3 loop: CASSFSTRMNYEQYF. The DNA of the CDR3 is TGTGCCAGCAGCTTTTCGACTAGGATGAACTACGAGCAGTACTTC.